One and the same sample provided the 6 T cell receptor beta chains below, sequenced in a study of molecular identifiers for immune sequencing clone quantification. MiXCR, run by TCRdb on the PCR reads, gives a single entry per CDR3 protein. The table lists 30,000 to 40,000 distinct CDR3 sequences, roughly 19% of them singletons. The sequencing sample was made of naive CD8+ T cells from blood, with Jurkat cell RNA spiked in. Subset reported: FACS-sorted CD8+CD4-CCR7+CD45RA+ naive T cells. The origin of the receptors is a human donor in good health. Some libraries in this study had Jurkat cell RNA spiked in.

Comment on this clonotype: This may be a read error, as it is one base from a much larger clone. V gene TRBV30 combines with J gene TRBJ2-3; D may match TRBD1 or TRBD2 (6 bases each). This CDR3 comprises 13 residues. V was trimmed by 6 bases and J by 2 bases, leaving 12 bases between them. Germline CDR1 reads GTSNPN; CDR2 reads SVGIG (reference sequence). The CDR3, as DNA: TGTGCCTGTCTTTGGGGGGCCACAGATACGCAGTATTTT. Its translation: CACLWGATDTQYF.

Concerning this clonotype itself: A much larger clone is a single base away; this may be a read error. The V call is TRBV19, the J call TRBJ2-3; the match to TRBD1 covers 7 bases. CDR3 length: 13 amino acids. CDR1 is LNHDA, CDR2 SQIVND, per germline (reference sequence). Here the CDR3 DNA reads TGTGTCAGTAAGAACAGGGGAGCAGATACGCAGTATTTT. Encoded protein: CVSKNRGADTQYF.

Concerning this clonotype: This could be a read error, since a much larger clone is one nucleotide away. The chain has TRBV11-2 and TRBJ2-7, with 8 bases lining up with TRBD1. The germline CDR1 and CDR2 sequences are SGHAT and FQNNGV. There are 15 residues in the CDR3. The CDR3 bases are TGTGCCAGCAGCTTAGTGGGACAGGATGATTACGAGCAGTCCTTC. It yields the protein CASSLVGQDDYEQSF.

This clonotype was observed at least ten times. The J gene is TRBJ1-1, the V gene TRBV7-6; no definite D call. This CDR3 has 13 amino acids. Germline V CDR1 and CDR2: SGHVS, FNYEAQ. V lost 1 base to trimming and J lost 0 bases, with 3 bases between them. In DNA form, the CDR3 reads TGTGCCAGCAGCTTAGAGGTGAACACTGAAGCTTTCTTT. This translates into CASSLEVNTEAFF.

This clonotype was recorded a few times. This sequence joins TRBV20-1 and TRBJ2-7; 8 positions agree with TRBD2. Germline V gene data show CDR1 as DFQATT and CDR2 as SNEGSKA (reference sequence). This CDR3 spans 16 amino acids. The J segment lost 3 bases and the V segment lost 6 bases, leaving 16 bases of the junction unmatched. In nucleotides, the CDR3 is TGCAGTGCCCGACCCCTCCTGAGCGGGAGTGGCTACGAGCAGTACTTC. It encodes CSARPLLSGSGYEQYF.

This clonotype was picked up many times. The rearrangement joins TRBV5-6 to TRBJ2-7; tentatively, D is TRBD2 (5 bases). The germline V gene has CDR1 SGHDT and CDR2 YYEEEE. V shed 4 bases and J shed 0 bases, with 14 bases lying between them. This CDR3 has 15 amino acids. CDR3 in amino acids: CASSPSGSSSYEQYF. CDR3 DNA: TGTGCCAGCAGCCCAAGCGGCTCCAGCTCCTACGAGCAGTACTTC.